This T cell receptor (beta chain) comes out of a study of blood T cell repertoires in COVID-19. Study-level background: Samples taken during acute and convalescent COVID-19 were collected in the United States, Italy and Spain. Nucleic acid was either cDNA or gDNA, and it came from T cells, B-cell-depleted T cells, or PBMCs.

In the original workflow: Reference gene primer amplification gave estimated nucleated cell counts. The table came from immunoSEQ multiplex PCR; TCRdb's copy has only in-frame clones and leaves some out. V, J and clone size reflect that table, while D and trimming were determined from the DNA. The table includes about 100,000 clones, 70% to 80% detected once. Germline CDR1 and CDR2: MDHEN and SYDVKM. V lost 10 bases and J 5 bases, leaving 12 bases between the germline ends. This CDR3 spans 12 amino acids. The sequence was collected from a human donor in a cohort sampled during active COVID-19. The sample was peripheral blood. This chain links TRBV28 with TRBJ1-5, with D unresolved. This chain's CDR3 is CATSGLDQPQHF. CDR3 DNA: TGTGCCACTAGTGGTTTGGATCAGCCCCAGCATTTT.